These 24 T cell receptor beta chains share one sample of origin, sequenced in a study of control samples from healthy donors and cancer patients. Produced via immunoSEQ multiplex PCR; TCRdb's table is partial and in-frame only. The sample lists more than 150,000 clones, more than 85% occurring once. Sample: blood. The receptors originated from a woman younger than 45 in good health.

Remarks on this clone: The sample carries other DNA sequences with the same CDR3. This chain connects TRBV11-1 to TRBJ2-7; weak D call: TRBD2 (7 bases). Trimming left V 5 bases short and J 3 bases short, with 14 bases between. CDR1 is SGHAT, CDR2 FQDESV, per germline (reference sequence). The CDR3 contains 14 residues. The CDR3 loop reads CASSLRGGLYEQYF. DNA for the CDR3: TGTGCCAGCAGCCTAAGGGGGGGCCTCTACGAGCAGTACTTC. The variable domain in full, with the rest retrieved from reference TRBV11-1 and TRBJ2-7, is EAEVAQSPRYKITEKSQAVAFWCDPISGHATLYWYRQILGQGPELLVQFQDESVVDDSQLPKDRFSAERLKGVDSTLKIQPAELGDSAMYLCASSLRGGLYEQYFGPGTRLTVT.

The chain has TRBV15 and TRBJ2-7; maybe TRBD2 (5 bases). Trimming removed 0 bases at V and 7 bases at J, with 16 bases between. CDR3 length: 15 amino acids. Looked up from germline, CDR1 is LNHNV and CDR2 is YYDKDF (reference sequence). Here the CDR3 reads CATSRDLLDLREQYF. The CDR3 DNA sequence: TGTGCCACCAGCAGAGATCTACTAGATCTACGTGAGCAGTACTTC.

The J gene is TRBJ2-3, the V gene TRBV11-3; TRBD2 agrees at 11 bases. Germline lookup yields CDR1 SGHNT and CDR2 YENEEA. With 3 bases clipped from V and 2 bases from J, the junction kept 4 bases outside the gene matches. The CDR3 has 16 residues. This CDR3 is CASSLETSGNTDTQYF. CDR3 DNA sequence: TGTGCCAGCAGCTTGGAGACTAGCGGGAACACAGATACGCAGTATTTT.

The chain is built from TRBV6-5 and TRBJ1-4; 7 bases map to TRBD1. The trim removed 8 bases at V and 0 bases at J, leaving 3 bases unmatched. This CDR3 comprises 14 residues. The V gene's germline CDR1 is MNHEY and CDR2 SVGAGI. In nucleotides, the CDR3 is TGTGCCAGCGCCACAGGGGCAACTAATGAAAAACTGTTTTTT. Translated: CASATGATNEKLFF.

The chain is built from TRBV28 and TRBJ1-4; D gene ambiguous. Between the trimmed V and J ends, which lost 6 bases and 8 bases, there was a span of 19 bases. Germline V gene data show CDR1 as MDHEN and CDR2 as SYDVKM. The CDR3 is 15 residues long. The CDR3 reads CASSLRTALWEKLFF. As DNA, the CDR3 is TGTGCCAGCAGCCTAAGGACCGCCCTTTGGGAAAAACTGTTTTTT.

The chain recombines TRBV28 with TRBJ2-5; tentatively, D is TRBD1 (6 bases). Germline loops: CDR1 MDHEN, CDR2 SYDVKM. The CDR3 sequence is 16 residues long. The V and J ends lost 2 bases and 1 base respectively, with 14 bases between them. The CDR3 DNA reads as TGTGCCAGCAGTTTACCCGCCCAGGGGACCCAAGAGACCCAGTACTTC. It encodes CASSLPAQGTQETQYF.

The chain employs TRBV28 and TRBJ2-3; TRBD2 aligns across 12 bases. V was clipped by 5 bases and J by 3 bases; unmatched bases: 6. This CDR3 has 16 amino acids. Germline assignment: CDR1 MDHEN and CDR2 SYDVKM. DNA for the CDR3: TGTGCCAGCAGTCCCCGACTAGCGGGAGTGACAGATACGCAGTATTTT. This codes for CASSPRLAGVTDTQYF.

The gene calls are TRBV27 and TRBJ2-1; 12 positions match TRBD2. The CDR3 is made up of 14 amino acids. CDR1 and CDR2 from the germline V gene are MNHEY and SMNVEV (reference sequence). V was clipped by 7 bases and J by 6 bases; unmatched bases: 4. The CDR3 is CASKSSGRGNEQFF. CDR3 in DNA: TGTGCCAGCAAGTCTAGCGGGAGGGGCAATGAGCAGTTCTTC.

This clone appeared a few times. This chain joins TRBV6-5 and TRBJ1-2; D may be TRBD1 (5 bases). Germline values: CDR1 MNHEY, CDR2 SVGAGI. Trimming cost V 6 bases and J 8 bases, with 16 bases left between them. The length of the CDR3 is 13 residues. The CDR3 protein is CASRLTETRGYTF. For the CDR3, the DNA is TGTGCCAGCAGGCTGACAGAAACCAGAGGCTACACCTTC.

This clone was detected only once. For the CDR3, the DNA is TGTGCCAGCAGCATCGAGGGGCGAAGTTCTGGCTACACCTTC. Its translation is CASSIEGRSSGYTF. The rearrangement joins TRBV7-9 to TRBJ1-2; perhaps TRBD1 as D (5 bases). The V gene's germline CDR1 is SEHNR and CDR2 FQNEAQ (reference sequence). This CDR3 spans 14 amino acids. Trimming shortened V by 5 bases and J by 7 bases, and 17 bases separated the two germline ends.

The chain uses TRBV20-1 and TRBJ2-5; D is unclear. Trimming shortened V by 7 bases and J by 4 bases, and 10 bases separated the two germline ends. Germline values: CDR1 DFQATT, CDR2 SNEGSKA (reference sequence). The CDR3 totals 11 residues. The CDR3 sequence is CSVVPGETQYF. The DNA of the CDR3 is TGCAGTGTTGTACCAGGAGAGACCCAGTACTTC.

In this sample, this clone turned up once. The genes are TRBV4-3 and TRBJ2-1; 7 positions match TRBD1. With 3 bases clipped from V and 5 bases from J, the junction kept 13 bases outside the gene matches. The CDR3 is made up of 17 amino acids. Germline assignment: CDR1 LGHNA and CDR2 YSLEER. The CDR3, as DNA: TGCGCCAGCAGCCACCAGTTGACAGGGCTCGGGGACAATGAGCAGTTCTTC. Translating gives CASSHQLTGLGDNEQFF.

The rearrangement joins TRBV19 to TRBJ2-1; D might be TRBD1 (7 bases). The CDR3 totals 15 residues. The germline V gene has CDR1 LNHDA and CDR2 SQIVND (reference sequence). V dropped 3 bases and J dropped 3 bases, with 12 bases sitting between them. The CDR3 region has the DNA TGTGCCAGTAGTATCTGGGGGGACAGCTACAATGAGCAGTTCTTC. This gives the protein CASSIWGDSYNEQFF. Based on the CDR3 plus reference TRBV19 and TRBJ2-1, the full variable domain is DGGITQSPKYLFRKEGQNVTLSCEQNLNHDAMYWYRQDPGQGLRLIYYSQIVNDFQKGDIAEGYSVSREKKESFPLTVTSAQKNPTAFYLCASSIWGDSYNEQFFGPGTRLTVL.

J is TRBJ2-7 and V is TRBV9; no firm D call. V dropped 4 bases and J dropped 6 bases, with 8 bases sitting between them. The CDR3 totals 11 residues. CDR1 and CDR2 from the germline V gene are SGDLS and YYNGEE. The CDR3 DNA follows: TGTGCCAGCAGCTCTGCTGGCGAGCAGTACTTC. Translated, it gives CASSSAGEQYF.

The chain recombines TRBV2 with TRBJ2-1; D may be TRBD1 or TRBD2 (5 bases each). The ends were cut back, 7 bases at V and 8 bases at J, with 12 bases in the middle. The CDR3 contains 12 residues. Germline V gene data show CDR1 as SNHLY and CDR2 as FYNNEI. The CDR3 loop is CASKGPGDEQFF. In DNA, the CDR3 is TGTGCCAGCAAGGGACCTGGGGATGAGCAGTTCTTC.

This chain uses TRBV10-2 with TRBJ2-1; 7 nucleotides line up with TRBD2. The CDR3 loop spans 16 amino acids. The V gene's germline CDR1 is WSHSY and CDR2 SAAADI. V lost 7 bases, J lost 6 bases, and 15 bases stayed unmatched. CDR3 in amino acids: CASIRVAGPRGNEQFF. The CDR3 nucleotides read TGCGCCAGCATACGGGTAGCGGGTCCTCGGGGCAATGAGCAGTTCTTC.

V is TRBV4-1 and J is TRBJ2-1, with TRBD1 matching over 7 bases. With 2 bases clipped from V and 5 bases from J, the junction kept 9 bases outside the gene matches. Looked up from germline, CDR1 is MGHRA and CDR2 is YSYEKL. CDR3 size: 16 residues. The CDR3 spells CASSQLKTGTNNEQFF. CDR3 sequence (DNA): TGCGCCAGCAGCCAACTAAAGACAGGGACGAACAATGAGCAGTTCTTC.

CDR3 DNA sequence: TGTGCCAGCAGCAAAGTAGAAAGGTCCTATGGCTACACCTTC. Protein: CASSKVERSYGYTF. This chain links TRBV21-1 with TRBJ1-2. TRBV21-1 is given as a pseudogene. CDR3 size: 14 residues.

The chain uses TRBV4-1 and TRBJ1-1; D not resolved. The germline gives CDR1 MGHRA, CDR2 YSYEKL. Trimming removed 1 base at V and 5 bases at J, with 8 bases between. The CDR3 is 13 residues long. CDR3 protein: CASSQVGETEAFF. The DNA of the CDR3 is TGCGCCAGCAGCCAAGTCGGGGAGACTGAAGCTTTCTTT.

The chain joins TRBV7-9 to TRBJ2-5; 7 bases agree with TRBD1. The CDR3 extends over 14 amino acids. With V trimmed by 1 base and J by 3 bases, 2 bases remained unmatched. Germline V gene lookup returns CDR1 SEHNR and CDR2 FQNEAQ (reference sequence). The CDR3 sequence: CASSLGTGEETQYF. Here the CDR3 DNA reads TGTGCCAGCAGCTTAGGAACAGGGGAAGAGACCCAGTACTTC.

This clone occurred a few times. The chain links TRBV5-6 to TRBJ1-1; 8 nucleotides line up with TRBD1. With V trimmed by 1 base and J by 9 bases, 11 bases remained unmatched. The CDR3 is 15 residues long. Per germline, CDR1 SGHDT and CDR2 YYEEEE. The CDR3 DNA sequence: TGTGCCAGCAGCTTGACCGGGACAGGCCCCAATCAAGCTTTCTTT. Protein sequence: CASSLTGTGPNQAFF.

The rearrangement joins TRBV4-1 to TRBJ2-2; 10 bases map to TRBD1. The germline CDR1 and CDR2 sequences are MGHRA and YSYEKL. The CDR3 has 17 residues. Unmatched junction bases numbered 8, after V lost 4 bases and J lost 3 bases. CDR3 nucleotides: TGCGCCAGCAGCCTCCCGGGACAGGGGATTTACACCGGGGAGCTGTTTTTT. Amino acids: CASSLPGQGIYTGELFF.

The chain employs TRBV6-5 and TRBJ1-4; D ambiguous. CDR3 length equals 15 residues. Germline CDR1 MNHEY, CDR2 SVGAGI. The V end was cut by 11 bases, the J end by 0 bases, with 16 bases between. Written as DNA, the CDR3 is TGTGCCGGCGGGCGGATTTTCGCAACTAATGAAAAACTGTTTTTT. Translated, it gives CAGGRIFATNEKLFF.

The chain uses TRBV5-4 and TRBJ1-2, with D uncertain. CDR3 length: 14 amino acids. Germline V gene data show CDR1 as SGHNT and CDR2 as YYREEE (reference sequence). Trimming pared 4 bases from V and 3 bases from J, leaving 13 bases between. The CDR3 region has the DNA TGTGCCAGCAGCCTCGGGTCGCATTACTATGGCTACACCTTC. It specifies CASSLGSHYYGYTF.